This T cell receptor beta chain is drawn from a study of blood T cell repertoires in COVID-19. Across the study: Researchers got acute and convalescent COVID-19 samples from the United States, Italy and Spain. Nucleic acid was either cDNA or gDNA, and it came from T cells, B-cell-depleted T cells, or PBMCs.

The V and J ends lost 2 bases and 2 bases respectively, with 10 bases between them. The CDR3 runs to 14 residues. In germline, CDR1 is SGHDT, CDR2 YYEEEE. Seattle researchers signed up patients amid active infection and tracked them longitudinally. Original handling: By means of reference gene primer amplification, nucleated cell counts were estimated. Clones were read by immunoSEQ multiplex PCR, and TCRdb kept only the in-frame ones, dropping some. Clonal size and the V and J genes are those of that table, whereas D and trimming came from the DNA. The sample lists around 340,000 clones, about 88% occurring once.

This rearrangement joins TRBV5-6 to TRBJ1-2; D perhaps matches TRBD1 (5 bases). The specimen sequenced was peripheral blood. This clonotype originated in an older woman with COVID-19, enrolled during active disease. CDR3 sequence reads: CASSFGQANYGYTF. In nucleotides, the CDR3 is TGTGCCAGCAGCTTCGGACAAGCGAACTATGGCTACACCTTC.